This entry is about one T cell receptor beta chain. This clonotype was seen only a few times. No cognate antigen has been identified for it. The input lacks base qualities; no much larger clone sits a single base away. The data originate from a study of T cells in Graves' hyperthyroidism and ophthalmopathy (dated by TCRdb to between 2017 and 2020). The study in broad terms: Peripheral blood was collected at initial diagnosis, before any treatment. To identify distinguishing TCR V-J signatures, a discovery cohort of some 100 patients was used, comprising some 45 with Graves' ophthalmopathy and approximately 57 with stable Graves' hyperthyroidism. An independent validation cohort of 18 to 20 hyperthyroidism patients and more than 15 patients who later progressed to ophthalmopathy tested prospective prediction of ophthalmopathy. For training and testing, the approximately 97 patients in the discovery cohort were randomly divided in a 7:3 ratio. Thyroid tissue and blood T-cell repertoires from roughly six Graves' hyperthyroidism patients were also compared in the study. Once sampling was done, hyperthyroidism patients were given methimazole at a starting dose of 30 mg daily, whereas ophthalmopathy patients were given high-dose intravenous methylprednisolone. The paper reports TCR Vbeta CDR3 sequencing of some 140 peripheral blood samples: around 45 ophthalmopathy, under 80 hyperthyroidism and 17 progressor patients. The research as a whole found: In validation, the model predicted progression to ophthalmopathy a median of roughly 6.5 months before onset, with over 55% sensitivity and nearly 75% specificity. Ophthalmopathy was separated from stable hyperthyroidism by a 13 V-J signature model, with approximately 86% sensitivity and 81% to 82% specificity obtained in cross-validation and 80%/75% obtained in testing. No statistical method was used to set the sample size in advance, and investigators knew the group allocation. Most expanded thyroid clonotypes (frequency above 0.001) were also found in blood, which suggests that blood repertoires may mirror thyroid immune responses.

Amplification of TCR beta CDR3 regions was carried out from RNA transcripts. The TCR CDR3 was subjected to a first round of RT-PCR using the HTBI primer set and the Qiagen OneStep RT-PCR kit. A second multiplex PCR round built the libraries, followed by size selection and purification. Sequencing of the libraries was done on an Illumina HiSeq2000 using paired-end 100 bp reads. Per the original workflow: Raw data were processed with SOAPnuke, discarding reads with adapters, uncalled bases, mean Phred below 15, or no exact constant-primer or identifier match. High-quality paired reads were merged using COPE v1.2.5, and each unique nucleotide sequence was defined as a clonotype. MiTCR v1.1 was used to align the clonotypes against IMGT TRBV, TRBD and TRBJ reference segments. Only V-J combinations with frequency above 0.0001, covering 99% to 99.2% of repertoires, were analysed. A TCS score was defined as the ratio of F50 (clonal expansion) to E x V (chaos), with BLOSUM62-based TCRdist applied between CDR3 peptides within each V-J. Welch's t-statistics and random forest reduced some 510 V-J features to 13, which were used in a naive Bayes classifier (R e1071). TCRdb took the public reads, trimmed them with fastp at Q25, ran MiXCR for clone calling and kept in-frame beta chains. Merged by CDR3 protein, the rows form single entries marked with the most common genes and DNA. It is TCRdb's table, rather than the study itself, that gives the V and J calls and clone size. The table for this sample lists around 400,000 distinct CDR3 sequences; roughly 15% of them were counted only once. Roughly 20% of the sample rests with the top ten.

Ophthalmopathy patients had moderately to severely active disease, with a Clinical Activity Score of 3 or more, a NOSPECS grade of 4 or more, and a disease duration of less than 3 months. Exclusion was applied to patients with uncontrolled infections, other autoimmune diseases, pregnancy or lactation. Diagnoses were based on clinical symptoms, serum thyroxine and TRAb, thyroid ultrasound and orbital computed tomography. PBMCs were separated from roughly 9.6 ml of fresh peripheral blood using Ficoll-Paque density gradient centrifugation. Total RNA was extracted using Trizol reagent, and RNA quality was assessed on an Agilent 2100 Bioanalyzer. Relative to germline, V is missing 3 bases and J is missing 5 bases, with 9 bases of the junction outside any gene match. CDR3 length: 17 amino acids, cysteine to phenylalanine. The only DNA kept is the CDR3, 51 bases in frame from the first base. In the germline V gene, CDR1 corresponds to SGHTA and CDR2 to FQGTGA.

The rearrangement combines TRBV7-3 with TRBJ2-2; 10 junctional bases match TRBD2. This TCR was recovered from a woman in her fifties or sixties with Graves' ophthalmopathy. The sample consisted of blood. The DNA reads TGTGCCAGCAGCTTGGGCTCCAGCGGGAGGGGTACCGGGGAGCTGTTTTTT. This translates into CASSLGSSGRGTGELFF. Reference TRBV7-3 and TRBJ2-2 proteins supply the regions before and after the CDR3; the full variable domain is: GAGVSQTPSNKVTEKGKYVELRCDPISGHTALYWYRQSLGQGPEFLIYFQGTGAADDSGLPNDRFFAVRPEGSVSTLKIQRTERGDSAVYLCASSLGSSGRGTGELFFGEGSRLTVL.